The 29 T cell receptor beta chains given below trace back to one sample, sequenced in a study of blood T cell repertoires in COVID-19. Some clones are missing from TCRdb's copy, which holds only in-frame ones; the method was immunoSEQ multiplex PCR. Seen here are 150,000 to 200,000 clones, 86% observed once, and the top ten hold 5.5% to 8.5%. The material sequenced was peripheral blood. All receptors come from a woman of 80 years or more in a cohort sampled during active or convalescent COVID-19.

The chain has TRBV18 and TRBJ1-5, with 9 bases lining up with TRBD1. The CDR3 runs to 16 residues. Trimming at V came to 0 bases and at J to 6 bases, leaving 6 bases not matched to a gene. Germline loops: CDR1 KGHSH, CDR2 LQKENI. For the CDR3, the DNA is TGTGCCAGCTCACCACCAAACAGGGGGCTGGGTCAGCCCCAGCATTTT. Its translation: CASSPPNRGLGQPQHF.

The genes are TRBV25-1 and TRBJ1-5; D may be TRBD1 (5 bases). CDR3 length: 17 amino acids. Trimming took off 7 bases at V and 2 bases at J, with 21 bases between the two ends. CDR1 and CDR2 (germline): MGHDK, SYGVNS. CDR3 protein: CASMGPPGGGGNQPQHF. The CDR3 DNA reads as TGTGCCAGCATGGGCCCCCCGGGGGGGGGAGGCAATCAGCCCCAGCATTTT.

For the CDR3, the DNA is TGTGCCAGCAGCGTAGGTGTGGGGGCCCAGCCCCAGCATTTT. This translates into CASSVGVGAQPQHF. This chain uses TRBV9 with TRBJ1-5, with D perhaps TRBD1 (6 bases). The CDR3 extends over 14 amino acids. V lost 0 bases and J 7 bases, leaving 11 bases between the germline ends. CDR1 is SGDLS, CDR2 YYNGEE, per germline.

The chain employs TRBV3-1 (or the pseudogene TRBV3-2) and TRBJ2-3; 7 positions agree with TRBD2. J gave up 4 bases and V 1 base, and 5 bases lay outside the gene matches. The CDR3 spans 15 residues. Germline V gene sequence: CDR1 LGHDT, CDR2 YNNKEL (reference sequence). In nucleotides, the CDR3 is TGTGCCAGCAGCCAAGGACTAGCCCCGTCAGATACGCAGTATTTT. As protein: CASSQGLAPSDTQYF.

This sequence joins TRBV6-5 and TRBJ2-7; D might be TRBD2 (6 bases). V was pared by 6 bases and J by 3 bases, with 6 bases between. The CDR3 is 11 amino acids. The germline V gene has CDR1 MNHEY and CDR2 SVGAGI. In DNA, the CDR3 is TGTGCCAGCAGGGGGGGCTACGAGCAGTACGTC. Its translation is CASRGGYEQYV.

The chain carries TRBV7-9 and TRBJ2-1; the D gene is possibly TRBD1 (6 bases). Germline V gene sequence: CDR1 SEHNR, CDR2 FQNEAQ (reference sequence). V was trimmed by 6 bases and J by 10 bases, leaving 19 bases between them. The CDR3 contains 14 residues. In nucleotides, the CDR3 is TGTGCCAGCAGATCCTACACAGGGTCAGGGGAGCAGTTCTTC. Amino acid sequence: CASRSYTGSGEQFF. The whole variable domain, remainder taken from reference TRBV7-9 and TRBJ2-1, is DTGVSQNPRHKITKRGQNVTFRCDPISEHNRLYWYRQTLGQGPEFLTYFQNEAQLEKSRLLSDRFSAERPKGSFSTLEIQRTEQGDSAMYLCASRSYTGSGEQFFGPGTRLTVL.

The chain joins TRBV29-1 to TRBJ2-5; D unresolved. Trimming took 7 bases from V and 5 from J, leaving 14 bases between them. This CDR3 has 12 residues. Germline assignment: CDR1 SQVTM and CDR2 ANQGSEA. The CDR3 nucleotides read TGCAGCGGTAGTAGCTGGTCGGAGACCCAGTACTTC. Protein sequence: CSGSSWSETQYF.

The chain uses TRBV3-1 (or the pseudogene TRBV3-2) and TRBJ2-7, with TRBD2 matching over 12 bases. The germline gives CDR1 LGHDT, CDR2 YNNKEL (reference sequence). The length of the CDR3 is 17 residues. With V trimmed by 4 bases and J by 5 bases, 12 bases remained unmatched. The CDR3, as DNA: TGTGCCAGCAGCCGAAACCCACTAGCGGGAGGAATTGACGAGCAGTACGTC. Its translation is CASSRNPLAGGIDEQYV.

V gene TRBV15 combines with J gene TRBJ2-5; 10 bases agree with TRBD2. Germline V gene lookup returns CDR1 LNHNV and CDR2 YYDKDF (reference sequence). The CDR3 has 14 residues. Trimming took 8 bases from V and 5 from J; bases not matched to a gene: 8. The CDR3 DNA is TGTGCCACCGACGAGCGGGGGGGCCTGGAGACCCAGTACTTC. It codes for CATDERGGLETQYF.

The J gene is TRBJ1-4, the V gene TRBV14; the D gene is possibly TRBD1 (6 bases). The CDR3 spans 16 residues. CDR1 is SGHDN, CDR2 FVKESK, per germline. The ends were cut back, 4 bases at V and 7 bases at J, with 19 bases in the middle. The CDR3 DNA reads TGTGCCAGCAGCCCAAGGTTTCTGGGGGCCGGTGAAAAACTGTTTTTT. Translating it yields CASSPRFLGAGEKLFF.

V gene TRBV29-1 combines with J gene TRBJ2-7; tentative D call: TRBD2 (5 bases). This CDR3 is built from 13 residues. The V end was cut by 0 bases, the J end by 3 bases, with 9 bases between. CDR1 and CDR2 from the germline V gene are SQVTM and ANQGSEA. This CDR3 reads CSVEDSTNYEQYF. Here the CDR3 DNA reads TGCAGCGTTGAAGATTCGACTAACTACGAGCAGTACTTC.

The CDR3 here is CASSGIRGQGRAIGNTIYF. Here the CDR3 DNA reads TGTGCCAGCAGCGGGATACGGGGACAGGGTAGGGCAATTGGAAACACCATATATTTT. V gene TRBV7-8 combines with J gene TRBJ1-3; 9 nucleotides align to TRBD1. The CDR3 runs to 19 residues. Germline CDR1 and CDR2: SGHVS and FQNEAQ. V lost 5 bases to trimming and J lost 3 bases; unmatched junction nucleotides: 17.

This chain joins TRBV9 and TRBJ1-3, with 9 bases aligning to TRBD1. J was trimmed by 0 bases and V by 3 bases; bases with no gene match: 19. The germline CDR1 and CDR2 sequences are SGDLS and YYNGEE. The CDR3 runs to 21 residues. CDR3 amino acids: CASSGQFDDRGFLLSGNTIYF. The CDR3 DNA is TGTGCCAGCAGCGGACAATTCGATGACAGGGGGTTCCTCCTCTCTGGAAACACCATATATTTT.

The table lists this clone with a count of one. The gene calls are TRBV5-6 and TRBJ2-1; TRBD2 agrees at 13 bases. V shed 4 bases, J shed 6 bases, and the junction held 13 bases outside the gene matches. Germline values: CDR1 SGHDT, CDR2 YYEEEE. The CDR3 consists of 18 residues. The CDR3 bases are TGTGCCAGCAGCACAGGACTAGCGGGAGTAACGTTGGCCAATGAGCAGTTCTTC. This gives the protein CASSTGLAGVTLANEQFF.

The chain combines TRBV11-2 with TRBJ2-1; 7 nucleotides align to TRBD2. The CDR3 runs to 16 residues. Trimming cost V 4 bases and J 4 bases; bases outside gene matches: 10. Per the germline V gene, CDR1 is SGHAT and CDR2 is FQNNGV. The CDR3 sequence: CASSSRVAGVYNEQFF. CDR3 sequence (DNA): TGTGCCAGCAGCTCCAGGGTCGCGGGGGTTTACAATGAGCAGTTCTTC.

This chain connects TRBV11-2 to TRBJ2-3, with D perhaps TRBD2 (7 bases). V lost 1 base and J lost 2, with 10 bases in between. Germline V lookup: CDR1 SGHAT, CDR2 FQNNGV. The CDR3 runs 15 residues. The CDR3 is CASSLGRGATDTQYF. For the CDR3, the DNA is TGTGCCAGCAGCTTAGGACGGGGGGCCACAGATACGCAGTATTTT. Full variable domain (remainder filled in from reference TRBV11-2 and TRBJ2-3): EAGVAQSPRYKIIEKRQSVAFWCNPISGHATLYWYQQILGQGPKLLIQFQNNGVVDDSQLPKDRFSAERLKGVDSTLKIQPAKLEDSAVYLCASSLGRGATDTQYFGPGTRLTVL.

The V gene is TRBV6-1, the J gene TRBJ1-5; D gene unclear. Germline CDR1 MNHNS, CDR2 SASEGT. This CDR3 region has 16 residues. The ends were cut back, 3 bases at V and 0 bases at J, with 12 bases in the middle. The CDR3 spells CASSDSTVYSNQPQHF. The CDR3 nucleotides read TGTGCCAGCAGTGATAGCACGGTGTATAGCAATCAGCCCCAGCATTTT.

This clone was seen just once. The rearrangement joins TRBV6-5 to TRBJ2-7; 9 nucleotides agree with TRBD1. In germline, CDR1 is MNHEY, CDR2 SVGAGI. The CDR3 loop spans 14 amino acids. Germline trimming cut 4 bases from V and 0 bases from J; bases unmatched to any gene: 1. The DNA of the CDR3 is TGTGCCAGCAGTTGGGACAGGGTCTCCTACGAGCAGTACGTC. It translates to CASSWDRVSYEQYV.

This clone has only a few counts. This chain connects TRBV24-1 to TRBJ2-3; 8 bases agree with TRBD1. This CDR3 has 14 amino acids. V trimming: 7 bases; J trimming: 3 bases; junction bases outside the gene matches: 5. From germline, CDR1 is KGHDR and CDR2 SFDVKD. CDR3 loop: CATRGQEGTDTQYF. The CDR3 coding sequence is TGTGCCACCAGGGGACAGGAGGGAACAGATACGCAGTATTTT.

The chain uses TRBV12-5 and TRBJ2-3; D uncertain. Per the germline V gene, CDR1 is LGHNT and CDR2 is FRNRAP. The CDR3 runs to 14 residues. V lost 4 bases and J lost 0, with 8 bases in between. In DNA form, the CDR3 reads TGTGCTAGTGGTTCCAGACTTAGCACAGATACGCAGTATTTT. Residues: CASGSRLSTDTQYF.

The chain employs TRBV6-6 and TRBJ1-2; D is possibly TRBD1 (5 bases). The CDR3 has 16 amino acids. V was trimmed by 5 bases and J by 2 bases, leaving 18 bases between them. CDR1 is MNHNY and CDR2 is SVGAGI in the germline V gene (reference sequence). Written as DNA, the CDR3 is TGTGCCAGCAGTACGCAGACAGACGCGGCGAACTATGGCTACACCTTC. Protein product: CASSTQTDAANYGYTF.

This chain uses TRBV18 with TRBJ1-4; no clear D gene. Germline V CDR1 and CDR2: KGHSH, LQKENI. The CDR3 has 15 amino acids. The ends were cut back, 3 bases at V and 7 bases at J, with 15 bases in the middle. The CDR3 spells CASSPVGGLGEKLFF. CDR3 nucleotides: TGTGCCAGCTCACCTGTTGGAGGTCTCGGTGAAAAACTGTTTTTT.

The chain combines TRBV19 with TRBJ1-5, with 9 positions matching TRBD1. This CDR3 comprises 17 residues. The V and J ends lost 3 bases and 3 bases, in that order; junction bases with no gene match: 9. Germline CDR1 is LNHDA and CDR2 is SQIVND (reference sequence). The CDR3 DNA is TGTGCCAGTAGTATTGGGTCGGGACAGGGAGACAATCAGCCCCAGCATTTT. Protein: CASSIGSGQGDNQPQHF.

The chain recombines TRBV30 with TRBJ1-5; 9 nucleotides align to TRBD1. The CDR3 extends over 13 amino acids. Germline V lookup: CDR1 GTSNPN, CDR2 SVGIG (reference sequence). The junction had 4 bases not matched to a gene; V was cut back by 3 bases and J by 7 bases. CDR3 in amino acids: CAWSTGGGQPQHF. The CDR3 coding sequence is TGTGCCTGGAGCACAGGGGGCGGACAGCCCCAGCATTTT.

The chain employs TRBV6-5 and TRBJ1-1, with a weak D call TRBD1 (5 bases). CDR1 and CDR2 (germline): MNHEY, SVGAGI. V was clipped by 4 bases and J by 0 bases, with 9 bases between them. CDR3 length: 14 residues. CDR3 loop: CASSFQGLNTEAFF. CDR3 in DNA: TGTGCCAGCAGTTTCCAGGGCCTGAACACTGAAGCTTTCTTT.

The V and J genes are TRBV4-2 and TRBJ1-6; TRBD1 agrees at 7 bases. The CDR3 is made up of 20 amino acids. The trim removed 1 base at V and 7 bases at J, leaving 19 bases unmatched. Germline V gives CDR1 LGHNA, CDR2 YNFKEQ. CDR3 coding DNA: TGTGCCAGCAGCCAAGGATTAGGGGGCCTGGACGCCCGCTTCAATTCACCCCTCCACTTT. This sequence encodes CASSQGLGGLDARFNSPLHF.

The chain carries TRBV12-3 or TRBV12-4 and TRBJ1-4; no clear D. This CDR3 has 12 residues. V lost 5 bases and J 4 bases, leaving 5 bases between the germline ends. This CDR3 is CASSNLNEKLFF. The CDR3 region has the DNA TGTGCCAGCAGTAATCTTAATGAAAAACTGTTTTTT.

This clone has a single count. The chain carries TRBV7-9 and TRBJ2-2, with D uncertain. This CDR3 contains 14 residues. Per germline, CDR1 SEHNR and CDR2 FQNEAQ (reference sequence). V lost 1 base and J lost 6, with 9 bases in between. This chain's CDR3 is CASSLGIEAGELFF. In DNA, the CDR3 is TGTGCCAGCAGCTTAGGGATCGAGGCCGGGGAGCTGTTTTTT.

The chain links TRBV5-1 to TRBJ1-3; D remains unclear. V lost 7 bases to trimming and J lost 0 bases, with 8 bases between them. CDR1 is SGHRS, CDR2 YFSETQ, per germline. The length of the CDR3 is 13 residues. CDR3 sequence reads: CASSPGSGNTIYF. CDR3 coding DNA: TGCGCCAGCTCCCCCGGCTCTGGAAACACCATATATTTT.